This T cell receptor beta chain derives from a study of Ad26.COV2.S vaccination and SARS-CoV-2 variants. General observations from the study: After vaccination, reports described spike-specific CD8+ and CD4+ T cell responses as showing substantial breadth.

About this clone itself: What it binds is not known.

Libraries were prepared by immunoSEQ multiplex PCR; TCRdb keeps only in-frame clonotypes and omits some of them. The data contain 150,000 to 200,000 clones, roughly nine tenths of them singletons. The CDR3 is 18 residues long. V gene TRBV21-1 combines with J gene TRBJ2-1; the table assigns TRBD2, which was not confirmed against the DNA. TRBV21-1 is an annotated pseudogene. This receptor was obtained from a human donor who had recovered from COVID-19. The material was peripheral blood, obtained after recovery from COVID-19. CDR3 DNA: TGTGCCAGCAGCAAACTAGGTTGGACTAGCGGGTCCTACAATGAGCAGTTCTTC. This gives the protein CASSKLGWTSGSYNEQFF.